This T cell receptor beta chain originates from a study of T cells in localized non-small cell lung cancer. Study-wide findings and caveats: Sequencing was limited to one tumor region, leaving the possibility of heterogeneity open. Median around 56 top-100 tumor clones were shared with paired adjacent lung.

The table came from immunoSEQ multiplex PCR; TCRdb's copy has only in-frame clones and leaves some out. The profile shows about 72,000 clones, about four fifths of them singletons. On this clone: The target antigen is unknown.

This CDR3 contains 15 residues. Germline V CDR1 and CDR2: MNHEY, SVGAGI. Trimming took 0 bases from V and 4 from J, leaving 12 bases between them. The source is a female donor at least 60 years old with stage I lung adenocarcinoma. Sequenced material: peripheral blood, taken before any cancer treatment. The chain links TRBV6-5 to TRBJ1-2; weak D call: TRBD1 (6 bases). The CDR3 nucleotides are TGTGCCAGCAGTTACTCCCTGGGGGGCGCCTATGGCTACACCTTC. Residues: CASSYSLGGAYGYTF.